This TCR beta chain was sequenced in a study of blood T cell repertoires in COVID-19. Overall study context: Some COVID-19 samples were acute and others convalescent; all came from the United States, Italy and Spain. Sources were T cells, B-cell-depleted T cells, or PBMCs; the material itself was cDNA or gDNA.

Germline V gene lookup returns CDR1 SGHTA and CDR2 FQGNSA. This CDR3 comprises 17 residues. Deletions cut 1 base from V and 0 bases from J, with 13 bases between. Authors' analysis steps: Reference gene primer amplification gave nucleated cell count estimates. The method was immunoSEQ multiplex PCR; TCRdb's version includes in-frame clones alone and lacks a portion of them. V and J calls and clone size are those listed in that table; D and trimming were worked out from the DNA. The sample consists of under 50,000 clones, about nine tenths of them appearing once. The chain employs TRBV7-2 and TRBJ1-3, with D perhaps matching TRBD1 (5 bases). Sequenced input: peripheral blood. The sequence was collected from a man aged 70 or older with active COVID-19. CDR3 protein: CASSLGYDSYSGNTIYF. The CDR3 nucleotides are TGTGCCAGCAGCTTAGGCTATGACAGTTACTCTGGAAACACCATATATTTT.